What follows is one T cell receptor beta chain and its context. Its antigen is unknown. These data belong to a study of T cells in Graves' hyperthyroidism and ophthalmopathy. Germline values: CDR1 LNHDA, CDR2 SQIVND (reference sequence). The CDR3 sequence is 14 residues long. The V gene lost 10 bases and the J gene lost 0 bases, with 12 bases spanning the gap. Among the patients, aged 18 to 65, hyperthyroidism was newly diagnosed and had lasted under 2 months. RNA transcripts served as the template for amplifying TCR beta CDR3 regions. The HTBI primer set drove a first-round RT-PCR of the TCR CDR3. TCRdb fed the multiplex PCR reads into MiXCR, producing one record per CDR3 protein. The sample has roughly 750,000 distinct CDR3 sequences, 16% seen once. Study-level points and caveats: Most clonotypes expanded in thyroid above 0.001 were likewise present in blood.

The sample taken for sequencing was blood. V and J are TRBV19 and TRBJ2-2; a possible D gene is TRBD2 (5 bases). The sequence came from a young man with Graves' hyperthyroidism. The CDR3 spells CATGHGTNTGELFF. The CDR3 DNA reads TGTGCCACCGGGCACGGGACGAACACCGGGGAGCTGTTTTTT. The whole variable domain, remainder taken from reference TRBV19 and TRBJ2-2, is DGGITQSPKYLFRKEGQNVTLSCEQNLNHDAMYWYRQDPGQGLRLIYYSQIVNDFQKGDIAEGYSVSREKKESFPLTVTSAQKNPTAFYLCATGHGTNTGELFFGEGSRLTVL.